This T cell receptor beta chain was identified during a study of T cells in Graves' hyperthyroidism and ophthalmopathy. Study-wide findings and caveats: Peripheral blood also featured most of the thyroid clonotypes expanded above 0.001. Classification by a 13 V-J model distinguished ophthalmopathy from stable hyperthyroidism.

Uncontrolled infection, other autoimmune disease, pregnancy or lactation excluded patients. Blood from later-ophthalmopathy patients was taken at first hyperthyroidism diagnosis. At least ten counts were recorded for this clonotype. Its antigen is not identified. V lost 4 bases and J lost 3; bases outside the gene matches: 7. Germline CDR1 and CDR2: ENHRY and SYGVKD. The CDR3 loop spans 15 amino acids. RNA transcripts yielded amplified TCR beta CDR3 regions. When the TCR CDR3 underwent first-round RT-PCR, the HTBI primer set was used. TCRdb reprocessed the multiplex PCR reads via MiXCR and lists one record per CDR3 protein. The sample lists under 300,000 distinct CDR3 sequences, about 25% occurring once.

The material sequenced was blood. The clonotype was recovered from a man aged 40-50 years with Graves' hyperthyroidism that later progressed to Graves' ophthalmopathy. The chain links TRBV10-3 to TRBJ2-5; 8 bases match TRBD2. CDR3 sequence: CAISVRGTSEETQYF. In nucleotides, the CDR3 is TGTGCCATCAGTGTTCGGGGGACTAGTGAAGAGACCCAGTACTTC.